Shown below are 19 T cell receptor beta chains from a single sample sequenced in a study of T cells in Graves' hyperthyroidism and ophthalmopathy. Authors of the study amplified TCR beta CDR3 regions from RNA transcripts. TCR CDR3 underwent first-round RT-PCR with the HTBI primer set. TCRdb re-called the multiplex PCR reads with MiXCR, one entry per CDR3 protein. Of roughly 250,000 distinct CDR3 sequences listed, approximately 23% are singletons. Sequencing was performed on blood. Receptor source: a man younger than 40 with Graves' ophthalmopathy.

In its sample, this clonotype was seen many times. The chain employs TRBV5-1 and TRBJ2-3; TRBD2 aligns across 7 bases. The V and J ends lost 2 bases and 2 bases, in that order; junction bases with no gene match: 5. The CDR3 is made up of 15 amino acids. CDR1 SGHRS and CDR2 YFSETQ come from the germline V gene. The CDR3 here is CASSFGGLPTDTQYF. The DNA of the CDR3 is TGCGCCAGCAGCTTCGGGGGACTACCCACAGATACGCAGTATTTT.

This clonotype has just a few counts. The chain recombines TRBV6-5 with TRBJ2-7; the match to TRBD1 covers 10 bases. Germline V gene data show CDR1 as MNHEY and CDR2 as SVGAGI. There are 15 residues in the CDR3. V lost 2 bases, J lost 4 bases, and 5 bases stayed unmatched. The CDR3 is CASSYRGQGSYEQYF. Here the CDR3 DNA reads TGTGCCAGCAGTTACAGGGGACAGGGGTCATACGAGCAGTACTTC.

This clonotype occurred many times. This chain joins TRBV5-1 and TRBJ2-3; 10 bases are a match to TRBD2. Germline CDR1 and CDR2: SGHRS and YFSETQ. V trimming: 6 bases; J trimming: 3 bases; junction bases outside the gene matches: 7. The CDR3 extends over 15 amino acids. The CDR3 protein is CASTLLTSGTDTQYF. CDR3 nucleotide sequence: TGCGCCAGCACCCTATTGACTAGCGGGACAGATACGCAGTATTTT.

This clonotype was picked up many times. The V gene is TRBV7-9, the J gene TRBJ2-1; 10 bases align to TRBD2. V lost 5 bases and J lost 7; bases outside the gene matches: 14. The CDR3 consists of 17 residues. Germline-derived CDR1 and CDR2 are SEHNR and FQNEAQ (reference sequence). CDR3 in DNA: TGTGCCAGCAGCCCCACGCGGCTAGCGGGAGTTTTTAATGAGCAGTTCTTC. It translates to CASSPTRLAGVFNEQFF.

This chain connects TRBV28 to TRBJ1-1; maybe TRBD1 (6 bases). This CDR3 spans 12 amino acids. The germline V and J ends were trimmed by 6 bases and 11 bases, with 16 bases remaining between them. CDR1 is MDHEN, CDR2 SYDVKM, per germline. CDR3 coding DNA: TGTGCCAGCAGCTCAGGGGTTGGGGTGGCTTTCTTT. Protein: CASSSGVGVAFF.

The chain combines TRBV30 with TRBJ1-5; D gene uncertain. The germline CDR1 and CDR2 sequences are GTSNPN and SVGIG (reference sequence). Trimming took off 1 base at V and 4 bases at J, with 8 bases between the two ends. The CDR3 totals 13 residues. CDR3 DNA: TGTGCCTGGAGTGGAGGAGAAAATCAGCCCCAGCATTTT. It yields the protein CAWSGGENQPQHF.

This clonotype was detected many times. This chain connects TRBV5-1 to TRBJ2-1; 7 bases agree with TRBD2. Germline V gene sequence: CDR1 SGHRS, CDR2 YFSETQ. CDR3 size: 13 residues. V was pared by 0 bases and J by 6 bases, with 0 bases of the junction left unmatched. The CDR3 DNA is TGCGCCAGCAGCTTGGGGACTAGCAATGAGCAGTTCTTC. This gives the protein CASSLGTSNEQFF.

This clonotype has only one observation. A much larger clone lies one base from this, so it may be a read error. V usage is TRBV12-5 and J usage is TRBJ2-1; 10 positions match TRBD2. Germline CDR1 reads LGHNT; CDR2 reads FRNRAP. The CDR3 length is 16 residues. CDR3 region: CASGKSSGGNYNEQSF. The CDR3 DNA follows: TGTGCTAGTGGCAAGTCTAGCGGGGGAAACTACAATGAGCAGTCCTTC.

The sample holds many counts of this clonotype. The chain recombines TRBV6-1 with TRBJ1-2; 8 positions match TRBD1. This CDR3 spans 15 amino acids. Germline V gene lookup returns CDR1 MNHNS and CDR2 SASEGT. Trimming took 0 bases from V and 8 from J; bases not matched to a gene: 8. CDR3 region: CASSEAGRTGPGYTF. CDR3 sequence (DNA): TGTGCCAGCAGTGAAGCTGGAAGGACAGGGCCGGGCTACACCTTC.

The table lists this clonotype with many counts. J is TRBJ2-1 and V is TRBV11-2; 10 bases fit TRBD2. The ends lost 1 base at V and 6 bases at J; junction bases unmatched: 3. Germline CDR1 SGHAT, CDR2 FQNNGV. The CDR3 runs 15 residues. The CDR3 loop is CASSLGPSGSNEQFF. The CDR3 DNA follows: TGTGCCAGCAGCTTAGGTCCTAGCGGGAGCAATGAGCAGTTCTTC.

The chain has TRBV4-2 and TRBJ1-1; D ambiguous. This CDR3 contains 16 residues. CDR1 is LGHNA and CDR2 is YNFKEQ in the germline V gene. V shed 0 bases and J shed 5 bases, with 16 bases lying between them. The CDR3 reads CASSQDPTVLSTEAFF. The CDR3 DNA sequence: TGTGCCAGCAGCCAAGATCCGACCGTCCTGTCTACTGAAGCTTTCTTT.

This chain links TRBV29-1 with TRBJ2-1, with a weak D call TRBD2 (5 bases). This CDR3 region has 11 residues. CDR1 is SQVTM, CDR2 ANQGSEA, per germline. V lost 7 bases to trimming and J lost 8 bases, with 12 bases between them. In DNA, the CDR3 is TGCAGCGCTGGCCGGGGAGATGAGCAGTTCTTC. This encodes CSAGRGDEQFF.

Comment on this clonotype: It may be a read error: a sequence one base away is much more abundant. The rearrangement links TRBV3-1 to TRBJ2-2; tentatively, D is TRBD1 (5 bases). The closer fit of TRBJ1-1 to the DNA end suggests the J call may be wrong. Germline lookup yields CDR1 LGHDT and CDR2 YNNKEL (reference sequence). CDR3 length equals 13 residues. The CDR3 loop is CASSRQGTVGAFF. CDR3 nucleotide sequence: TGTGCCAGCAGCCGTCAGGGAACGGTGGGAGCTTTCTTT.

The chain is built from TRBV19 and TRBJ2-1; no clear D gene. This CDR3 is 15 amino acids long. The ends were cut back, 6 bases at V and 6 bases at J, with 18 bases in the middle. Germline V gene sequence: CDR1 LNHDA, CDR2 SQIVND (reference sequence). CDR3 bases: TGTGCCAGTAGGCCCCCGGGCCTAAGGGTCAATGAGCAGTTCTTC. It codes for CASRPPGLRVNEQFF.

A few counts support this clonotype. The chain carries TRBV20-1 and TRBJ2-1; 7 bases match TRBD1. V shed 5 bases and J 2 bases; nucleotides not matched to a gene: 3. This CDR3 region has 13 residues. CDR1 is DFQATT, CDR2 SNEGSKA, per germline (reference sequence). The CDR3 here is CSAVDRTYNEQFF. CDR3 in DNA: TGCAGTGCTGTGGACAGGACCTACAATGAGCAGTTCTTC.

This clonotype has just a few counts. The rearrangement links TRBV27 to TRBJ1-5, with 7 nucleotides matching TRBD1. CDR3 length: 14 amino acids. V was pared by 7 bases and J by 0 bases, with 3 bases of the junction left unmatched. CDR1 is MNHEY and CDR2 is SMNVEV in the germline V gene (reference sequence). CDR3 amino acids: CASKRQGSNQPQHF. For the CDR3, the DNA is TGTGCCAGCAAACGACAGGGTAGCAATCAGCCCCAGCATTTT.

This clonotype was detected a few times. The chain joins TRBV20-1 to TRBJ1-5; TRBD1 might be the D (6 bases). The germline V gene has CDR1 DFQATT and CDR2 SNEGSKA (reference sequence). This CDR3 is 15 amino acids long. Trimming took 0 bases from V and 7 from J, leaving 16 bases between them. CDR3 loop: CSARDRGANNQPQHF. CDR3 DNA: TGCAGTGCTAGAGATCGGGGGGCGAATAACCAGCCCCAGCATTTT.

This clonotype was recorded a few times. The chain links TRBV2 to TRBJ1-1; D remains ambiguous. The V end lost 4 bases, the J end lost 1 base, and 7 bases lay between the germline ends. The CDR3 covers 13 residues. Germline V gene sequence: CDR1 SNHLY, CDR2 FYNNEI. DNA of the CDR3: TGTGCCAGCAGTGTTGACAAGAACACTGAAGCTTTCTTT. It specifies CASSVDKNTEAFF.

V is TRBV9 and J is TRBJ2-3, with D possibly being TRBD2 (6 bases). From germline, CDR1 is SGDLS and CDR2 YYNGEE. The V and J ends lost 0 bases and 0 bases respectively, with 8 bases between them. The CDR3 has 15 amino acids. CDR3 sequence (DNA): TGTGCCAGCAGCGTAGCCGGGACTAGCACAGATACGCAGTATTTT. Translating it yields CASSVAGTSTDTQYF. The full variable domain, with the rest looked up from reference TRBV9 and TRBJ2-3, is DSGVTQTPKHLITATGQRVTLRCSPRSGDLSVYWYQQSLDQGLQFLIQYYNGEERAKGNILERFSAQQFPDLHSELNLSSLELGDSALYFCASSVAGTSTDTQYFGPGTRLTVL.